These 30 T cell receptor beta chains were sequenced from one sample in a study of blood T cell repertoires in COVID-19. This table comes from immunoSEQ multiplex PCR, and its TCRdb copy is limited to in-frame clones, with some not included. This table holds about 240,000 clones, roughly 86% found once. Sequences were obtained from peripheral blood. All receptors derive from a young woman with acute or convalescent COVID-19.

V is TRBV7-2 and J is TRBJ2-3; 10 bases fit TRBD2. Per germline, CDR1 SGHTA and CDR2 FQGNSA. V was clipped by 5 bases and J by 4 bases; unmatched bases: 9. The CDR3 is made up of 16 amino acids. As DNA, the CDR3 is TGTGCCAGCAGCGGGTCTAGCGGGAGATTCGCAGATACGCAGTATTTT. This codes for CASSGSSGRFADTQYF.

The chain is built from TRBV19 and TRBJ1-2, with TRBD1 matching over 8 bases. In germline, CDR1 is LNHDA, CDR2 SQIVND (reference sequence). The CDR3 runs 15 residues. Trimming cost V 3 bases and J 1 base; bases outside gene matches: 4. CDR3 protein: CASSIGQGRNYGYTF. Here the CDR3 DNA reads TGTGCCAGTAGTATCGGACAGGGCCGTAACTATGGCTACACCTTC.

This clone was detected only a few times. V usage is TRBV4-2 and J usage is TRBJ2-2, with 9 bases aligning to TRBD2. Germline lookup yields CDR1 LGHNA and CDR2 YNFKEQ. V dropped 1 base and J dropped 7; count of bases not matched to a gene: 7. The CDR3 extends over 16 amino acids. CDR3 coding DNA: TGTGCCAGCAGCCAAGCCGGGACTAGCTTAGACGGGGAGCTGTTTTTT. This gives the protein CASSQAGTSLDGELFF.

This rearrangement joins TRBV19 to TRBJ2-2; TRBD2 is a possible D gene (5 bases). The CDR3 length is 15 residues. V lost 4 bases and J 6 bases, leaving 15 bases between the germline ends. Per the germline V gene, CDR1 is LNHDA and CDR2 is SQIVND (reference sequence). The CDR3 reads CASSTDTSSAGELFF. Here the CDR3 DNA reads TGTGCCAGTAGTACCGATACTAGTAGCGCCGGGGAGCTGTTTTTT.

DNA for the CDR3: TGTGCCAGCAGGCAACAGGGGGCAGGGTCCTACGAGCAGTACTTC. Its translation is CASRQQGAGSYEQYF. The gene calls are TRBV6-1 and TRBJ2-7; 9 bases are shared with TRBD1. The CDR3 runs 15 residues. V shed 6 bases and J 1 base; nucleotides not matched to a gene: 7. The germline V gene has CDR1 MNHNS and CDR2 SASEGT.

The rearrangement joins TRBV29-1 to TRBJ2-6, with D perhaps TRBD2 (5 bases). Deletions cut 7 bases from V and 0 bases from J, with 10 bases between. The CDR3 sequence is 14 residues long. The V gene's germline CDR1 is SQVTM and CDR2 ANQGSEA. CDR3 protein: CSASGSSGANVLTF. The CDR3 coding sequence is TGCAGCGCTAGTGGGAGCTCTGGGGCCAACGTCCTGACTTTC.

The V call is TRBV6-5, the J call TRBJ2-7; 8 nucleotides agree with TRBD1. J gave up 3 bases and V 6 bases, and 4 bases lay outside the gene matches. This CDR3 comprises 13 residues. Germline CDR1 reads MNHEY; CDR2 reads SVGAGI. The chain's CDR3 is CASSRQGLYEQYF. As DNA, the CDR3 is TGTGCCAGCAGCCGACAGGGGCTCTACGAGCAGTACTTC.

The chain employs TRBV2 and TRBJ2-3; unclear D gene. Between the trimmed V and J ends, which lost 7 bases and 0 bases, there was a span of 8 bases. Germline-derived CDR1 and CDR2 are SNHLY and FYNNEI. The CDR3 runs 13 residues. DNA for the CDR3: TGTGCCAGCACCATCCCCAGCACAGATACGCAGTATTTT. It is translated as CASTIPSTDTQYF.

V gene TRBV27 combines with J gene TRBJ2-5, with 11 nucleotides matching TRBD2. This CDR3 comprises 17 residues. With V trimmed by 5 bases and J by 1 base, 9 bases remained unmatched. Looked up from germline, CDR1 is MNHEY and CDR2 is SMNVEV (reference sequence). CDR3 region: CASSPLAGGISQETQYF. The CDR3 coding sequence is TGTGCCAGCAGTCCATTAGCGGGAGGGATCTCCCAAGAGACCCAGTACTTC.

The chain uses TRBV7-2 and TRBJ2-2, with D possibly being TRBD1 (5 bases). V lost 0 bases and J 6 bases, leaving 17 bases between the germline ends. From germline, CDR1 is SGHTA and CDR2 FQGNSA. This CDR3 spans 17 amino acids. CDR3 amino acids: CASSLARQSARPGELFF. The CDR3 DNA reads as TGTGCCAGCAGCTTAGCGCGACAGTCGGCGCGGCCCGGGGAGCTGTTTTTT.

This sequence joins TRBV6-2 or TRBV6-3 and TRBJ2-1; D may be TRBD2 (6 bases). V lost 5 bases, J lost 3 bases, and 14 bases lay in between. This CDR3 comprises 15 residues. Germline lookup yields CDR1 MNHEY and CDR2 SVGEGT. The CDR3 sequence: CASSRLVSLYNEQFF. Written as DNA, the CDR3 is TGTGCCAGCAGTAGACTAGTCTCTCTCTACAATGAGCAGTTCTTC.

V usage is TRBV10-3 and J usage is TRBJ1-3; D perhaps matches TRBD1 (6 bases). The CDR3 has 15 amino acids. The germline V gene encodes CDR1 ENHRY and CDR2 SYGVKD. V lost 8 bases and J 0 bases, leaving 14 bases between the germline ends. CDR3 sequence: CAIAGTPSSGNTIYF. DNA for the CDR3: TGTGCCATCGCCGGGACACCGAGCTCTGGAAACACCATATATTTT.

The chain has TRBV21-1 and TRBJ1-1; the D call of TRBD1 is as the table states it, not checked on the DNA. TRBV21-1 corresponds to a pseudogene. This CDR3 is 16 amino acids long. Here the CDR3 DNA reads TGTGCCAGCAGCAAACAGACAGGACTCTCAAACACTGAAGCTTTCTTT. Protein sequence: CASSKQTGLSNTEAFF.

The chain uses TRBV5-1 and TRBJ2-1, with D possibly matching TRBD1 (6 bases). Germline V gene lookup returns CDR1 SGHRS and CDR2 YFSETQ. V was cut by 2 bases and J by 7 bases, with 16 bases left in between. This CDR3 region has 15 residues. CDR3 amino acids: CASSLYLRDKNEQFF. CDR3 bases: TGCGCCAGCAGCTTATATCTCCGGGACAAAAATGAGCAGTTCTTC.

The chain carries TRBV30 and TRBJ2-3, with 9 bases that match TRBD2. The CDR3 contains 16 residues. J lost 3 bases, V lost 1 base, and 8 bases had no gene match. CDR1 is GTSNPN and CDR2 is SVGIG in the germline V gene (reference sequence). The CDR3 loop is CAWSGWLAGLTDTQYF. The CDR3 nucleotides are TGTGCCTGGAGTGGTTGGCTAGCGGGATTGACAGATACGCAGTATTTT.

The chain is built from TRBV7-8 and TRBJ2-7; TRBD2 agrees at 11 bases. This CDR3 spans 16 amino acids. The germline gives CDR1 SGHVS, CDR2 FQNEAQ. With V trimmed by 1 base and J by 7 bases, 9 bases remained unmatched. The CDR3 reads CASSLGAGLAEKEQYF. CDR3 in DNA: TGTGCCAGCAGCTTAGGAGCGGGACTAGCGGAGAAGGAGCAGTACTTC.

V usage is TRBV21-1 and J usage is TRBJ1-5; the table's D gene call, TRBD1, was not cross checked with the DNA. TRBV21-1 is a pseudogene segment. The CDR3 has 17 residues. The CDR3 DNA reads as TGTGCCAGCAGCCGGGACAGGGAAGGGTATAGCAATCAGCCCCAGCATTTT. Amino acid sequence: CASSRDREGYSNQPQHF.

This clone occurred a few times. V usage is TRBV30 and J usage is TRBJ2-5, with TRBD2 matching over 7 bases. The CDR3 sequence is 13 residues long. The germline V gene has CDR1 GTSNPN and CDR2 SVGIG (reference sequence). With 5 bases clipped from V and 3 bases from J, the junction kept 6 bases outside the gene matches. CDR3 region: CAWSPGLKETQYF. CDR3 DNA sequence: TGTGCCTGGTCACCGGGACTAAAAGAGACCCAGTACTTC.

This rearrangement joins TRBV5-4 to TRBJ2-1; TRBD2 is a possible D gene (5 bases). Trimming took 4 bases from V and 3 from J, leaving 14 bases between them. The CDR3 loop spans 15 amino acids. From germline, CDR1 is SGHNT and CDR2 YYREEE (reference sequence). CDR3 sequence (DNA): TGTGCCAGCAGCCGAGGAGGACCCGGCTACAATGAGCAGTTCTTC. The encoded protein is CASSRGGPGYNEQFF.

The J gene is TRBJ2-7, the V gene TRBV6-2 or TRBV6-3, with 8 bases matching TRBD2. V trimming: 5 bases; J trimming: 1 base; junction bases outside the gene matches: 10. CDR1 is MNHEY and CDR2 is SVGEGT in the germline V gene. The CDR3 contains 16 residues. DNA for the CDR3: TGTGCCAGCAGTCCATACAGACTAGCGCGATCCTACGAGCAGTACTTC. Translating it yields CASSPYRLARSYEQYF.

The chain is built from TRBV3-1 (or the pseudogene TRBV3-2) and TRBJ2-2, with 9 bases fitting TRBD1. The ends lost 4 bases at V and 8 bases at J; junction bases unmatched: 14. CDR1 and CDR2 from the germline V gene are LGHDT and YNNKEL (reference sequence). The CDR3 spans 17 residues. DNA for the CDR3: TGTGCCAGCAGCCGCGGACAGGGGAGAGAAATAGGAGGGGAGCTGTTTTTT. Its translation: CASSRGQGREIGGELFF.

The chain uses TRBV19 and TRBJ2-5; D is possibly TRBD2 (7 bases). The V end lost 6 bases, the J end lost 5 bases, and 19 bases lay between the germline ends. The CDR3 spans 15 residues. The germline V gene has CDR1 LNHDA and CDR2 SQIVND (reference sequence). CDR3 amino acids: CASRLRGGLGETQYF. CDR3 DNA sequence: TGTGCCAGTAGATTGAGGGGGGGGCTAGGGGAGACCCAGTACTTC.

This chain's CDR3 is CASSDLAGDYNEQFF. Here the CDR3 DNA reads TGTGCCAGCAGCGACCTAGCGGGAGACTACAATGAGCAGTTCTTC. The chain couples TRBV9 to TRBJ2-1; 10 bases map to TRBD2. CDR3 length: 15 amino acids. Germline CDR1 reads SGDLS; CDR2 reads YYNGEE. J gave up 3 bases and V 3 bases, and 3 bases lay outside the gene matches.

The V call is TRBV6-5, the J call TRBJ2-5; 10 bases align to TRBD2. CDR1 is MNHEY, CDR2 SVGAGI, per germline. V trimming: 11 bases; J trimming: 3 bases; junction bases outside the gene matches: 9. The CDR3 consists of 14 residues. The CDR3 nucleotides read TGTGCCGGGAGGGTAGCGGGAGGCAAAGAGACCCAGTACTTC. Protein: CAGRVAGGKETQYF.

V and J are TRBV2 and TRBJ1-4; tentative D call: TRBD1 (5 bases). The V end was cut by 2 bases, the J end by 0 bases, with 10 bases between. CDR3 length: 16 amino acids. Germline V CDR1 and CDR2: SNHLY, FYNNEI. The CDR3 loop reads CASSERRQTTNEKLFF. The CDR3, as DNA: TGTGCCAGCAGTGAAAGGAGACAGACAACTAATGAAAAACTGTTTTTT.

The V and J genes are TRBV19 and TRBJ2-5; a possible D gene is TRBD2 (6 bases). The CDR3 contains 15 residues. V lost 1 base and J lost 6, with 15 bases in between. The V gene's germline CDR1 is LNHDA and CDR2 SQIVND (reference sequence). The CDR3 loop reads CASSIAAAGLKTQYF. The CDR3, as DNA: TGTGCCAGTAGTATAGCTGCGGCGGGGTTAAAGACCCAGTACTTC.

The chain uses TRBV18 and TRBJ1-5; 7 bases agree with TRBD1. This CDR3 is built from 15 residues. Germline loops: CDR1 KGHSH, CDR2 LQKENI. The V segment lost 1 base and the J segment 5 bases; nucleotides outside the gene matches: 5. The CDR3 DNA sequence: TGTGCCAGCTCACCACGTACGGGACAGCATCAGCCCCAGCATTTT. It translates to CASSPRTGQHQPQHF. The whole variable domain, filled in from reference TRBV18 and TRBJ1-5, reads NAGVMQNPRHLVRRRGQEARLRCSPMKGHSHVYWYRQLPEEGLKFMVYLQKENIIDESGMPKERFSAEFPKEGPSILRIQQVVRGDSAAYFCASSPRTGQHQPQHFGDGTRLSIL.

The J gene is TRBJ2-1, the V gene TRBV6-4, with TRBD2 identical over 7 bases. Unmatched junction bases numbered 5, after V lost 0 bases and J lost 9 bases. The germline CDR1 and CDR2 sequences are MRHNA and SNTAGT. This CDR3 has 14 amino acids. DNA of the CDR3: TGTGCCAGCAGTGACTCGGGGGAGGGCGCTGAGCAGTTCTTC. This codes for CASSDSGEGAEQFF.

V gene TRBV7-9 combines with J gene TRBJ1-5; 9 nucleotides match TRBD1. In germline, CDR1 is SEHNR, CDR2 FQNEAQ (reference sequence). CDR3 length: 14 residues. With 5 bases clipped from V and 7 bases from J, the junction kept 6 bases outside the gene matches. The CDR3 bases are TGTGCCAGCAGCGCGGGGACAGGGAACCAGCCCCAGCATTTT. This sequence encodes CASSAGTGNQPQHF.

The rearrangement uses TRBV15 and TRBJ2-7; possibly TRBD1 for D (5 bases). Germline-derived CDR1 and CDR2 are LNHNV and YYDKDF (reference sequence). Trimming cost V 1 base and J 0 bases, with 19 bases left between them. The CDR3 spans 18 residues. The CDR3 sequence is CATSRGPRSRALSYEQYF. CDR3 bases: TGTGCCACCAGCAGAGGACCTCGCAGCAGGGCGCTCTCCTACGAGCAGTACTTC.